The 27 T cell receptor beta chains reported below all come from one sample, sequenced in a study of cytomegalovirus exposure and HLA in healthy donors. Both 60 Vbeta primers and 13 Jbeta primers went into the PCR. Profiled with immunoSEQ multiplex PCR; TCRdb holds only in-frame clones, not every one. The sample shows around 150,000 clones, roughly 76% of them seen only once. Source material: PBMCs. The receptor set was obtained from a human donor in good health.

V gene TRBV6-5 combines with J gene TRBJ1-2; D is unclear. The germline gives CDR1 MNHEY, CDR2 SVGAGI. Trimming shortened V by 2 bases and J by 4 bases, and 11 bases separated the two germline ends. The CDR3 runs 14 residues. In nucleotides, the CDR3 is TGTGCCAGCAGTTACGTAGCGGGCCTCTATGGCTACACCTTC. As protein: CASSYVAGLYGYTF.

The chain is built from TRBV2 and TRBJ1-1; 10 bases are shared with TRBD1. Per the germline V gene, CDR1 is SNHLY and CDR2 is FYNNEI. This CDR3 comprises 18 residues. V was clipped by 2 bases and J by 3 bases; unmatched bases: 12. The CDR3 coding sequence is TGTGCCAGCAGTGAATCAGGGACAGGGGTCCGGGGCGACACTGAAGCTTTCTTT. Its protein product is CASSESGTGVRGDTEAFF.

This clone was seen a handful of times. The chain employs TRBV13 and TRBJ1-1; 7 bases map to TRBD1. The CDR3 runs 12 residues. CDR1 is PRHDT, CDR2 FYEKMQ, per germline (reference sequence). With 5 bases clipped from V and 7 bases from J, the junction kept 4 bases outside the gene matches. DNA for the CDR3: TGTGCCAGCAGCACTAACAGGGGTGAAGCTTTCTTT. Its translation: CASSTNRGEAFF. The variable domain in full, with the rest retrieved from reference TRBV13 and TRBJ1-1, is AAGVIQSPRHLIKEKRETATLKCYPIPRHDTVYWYQQGPGQDPQFLISFYEKMQSDKGSIPDRFSAQQFSDYHSELNMSSLELGDSALYFCASSTNRGEAFFGQGTRLTVV.

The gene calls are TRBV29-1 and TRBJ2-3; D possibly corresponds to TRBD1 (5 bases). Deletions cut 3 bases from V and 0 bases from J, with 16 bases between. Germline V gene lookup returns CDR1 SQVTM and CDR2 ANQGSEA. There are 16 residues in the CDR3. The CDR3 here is CSVDTQGSSSTDTQYF. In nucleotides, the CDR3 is TGCAGCGTTGATACGCAGGGTTCTTCTAGCACAGATACGCAGTATTTT.

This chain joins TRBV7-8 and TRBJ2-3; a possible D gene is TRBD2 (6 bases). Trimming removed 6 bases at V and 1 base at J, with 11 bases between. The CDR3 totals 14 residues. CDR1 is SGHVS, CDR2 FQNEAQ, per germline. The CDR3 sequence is CASREGLGTDTQYF. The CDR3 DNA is TGTGCCAGCAGGGAGGGCCTTGGCACAGATACGCAGTATTTT.

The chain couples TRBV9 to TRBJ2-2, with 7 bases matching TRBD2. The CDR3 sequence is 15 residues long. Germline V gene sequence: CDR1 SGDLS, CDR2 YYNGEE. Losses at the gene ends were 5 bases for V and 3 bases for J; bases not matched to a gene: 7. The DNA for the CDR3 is TGTGCCAGCAGTTTGACCGGGGGGTACACCGGGGAGCTGTTTTTT. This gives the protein CASSLTGGYTGELFF.

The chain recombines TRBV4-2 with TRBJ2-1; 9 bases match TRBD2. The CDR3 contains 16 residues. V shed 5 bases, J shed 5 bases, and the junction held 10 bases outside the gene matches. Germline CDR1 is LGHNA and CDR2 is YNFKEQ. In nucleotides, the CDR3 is TGTGCCAGCAGCGCCTACCTAGCGGGAAGAGACAATGAGCAGTTCTTC. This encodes CASSAYLAGRDNEQFF.

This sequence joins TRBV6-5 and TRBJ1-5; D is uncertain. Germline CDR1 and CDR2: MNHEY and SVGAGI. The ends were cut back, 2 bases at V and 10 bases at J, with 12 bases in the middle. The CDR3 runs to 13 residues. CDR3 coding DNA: TGTGCCAGCAGTTACGCCTTTAGTAAACCCCAGCATTTT. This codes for CASSYAFSKPQHF.

The CDR3 DNA follows: TGTGCCAGCAGCTTAGAAAGAGGGGGGGTCGCTGAAGCTTTCTTT. Protein sequence: CASSLERGGVAEAFF. This chain connects TRBV7-9 to TRBJ1-1; D is possibly TRBD1 (6 bases). Germline CDR1 and CDR2: SEHNR and FQNEAQ (reference sequence). V lost 1 base and J 6 bases, leaving 15 bases between the germline ends. There are 15 residues in the CDR3. Using reference TRBV7-9 and TRBJ1-1 for the parts outside the CDR3, the full variable domain is DTGVSQNPRHKITKRGQNVTFRCDPISEHNRLYWYRQTLGQGPEFLTYFQNEAQLEKSRLLSDRFSAERPKGSFSTLEIQRTEQGDSAMYLCASSLERGGVAEAFFGQGTRLTVV.

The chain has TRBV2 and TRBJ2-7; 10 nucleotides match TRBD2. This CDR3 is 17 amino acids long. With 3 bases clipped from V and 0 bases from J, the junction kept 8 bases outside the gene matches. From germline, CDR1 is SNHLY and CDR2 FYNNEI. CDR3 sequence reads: CASSEAERGGSSYEQYF. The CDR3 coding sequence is TGTGCCAGCAGTGAGGCGGAGCGGGGGGGCAGCTCCTACGAGCAGTACTTC.

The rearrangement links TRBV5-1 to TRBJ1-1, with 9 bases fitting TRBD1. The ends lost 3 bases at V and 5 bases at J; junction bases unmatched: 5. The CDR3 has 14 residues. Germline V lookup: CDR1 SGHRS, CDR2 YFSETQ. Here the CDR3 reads CASSSTGGWTEAFF. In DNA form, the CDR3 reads TGCGCCAGCAGCTCTACAGGGGGCTGGACTGAAGCTTTCTTT.

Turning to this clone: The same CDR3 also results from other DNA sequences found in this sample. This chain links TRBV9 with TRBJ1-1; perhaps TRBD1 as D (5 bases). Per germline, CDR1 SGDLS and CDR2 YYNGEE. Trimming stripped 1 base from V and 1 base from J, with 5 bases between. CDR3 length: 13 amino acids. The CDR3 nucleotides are TGTGCCAGCAGCGTACAGGGGAACACTGAAGCTTTCTTT. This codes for CASSVQGNTEAFF.

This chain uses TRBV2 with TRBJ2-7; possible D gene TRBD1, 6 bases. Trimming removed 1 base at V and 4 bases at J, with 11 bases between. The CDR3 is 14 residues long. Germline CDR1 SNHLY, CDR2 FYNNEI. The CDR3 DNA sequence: TGTGCCAGCAGTGAAGTGGGGGCGCGATACGAGCAGTACTTC. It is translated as CASSEVGARYEQYF.

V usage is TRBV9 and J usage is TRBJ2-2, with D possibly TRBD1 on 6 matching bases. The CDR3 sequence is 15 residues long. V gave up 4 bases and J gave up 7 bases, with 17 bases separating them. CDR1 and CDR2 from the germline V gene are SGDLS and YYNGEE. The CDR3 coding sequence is TGTGCCAGCAGCATTTACAGGGTGGGAAGCGGGGAGCTGTTTTTT. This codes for CASSIYRVGSGELFF.

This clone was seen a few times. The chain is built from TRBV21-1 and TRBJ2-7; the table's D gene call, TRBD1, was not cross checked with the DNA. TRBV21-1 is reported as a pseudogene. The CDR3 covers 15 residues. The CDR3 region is CASGRPRGIIYEQYF. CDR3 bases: TGTGCCAGCGGCCGACCCAGGGGGATCATCTACGAGCAGTACTTC.

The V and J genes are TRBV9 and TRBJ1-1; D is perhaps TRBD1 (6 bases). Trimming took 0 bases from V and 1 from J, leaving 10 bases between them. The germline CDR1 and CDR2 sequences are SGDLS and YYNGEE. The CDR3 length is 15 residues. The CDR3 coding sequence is TGTGCCAGCAGCGTAGTAGGGGGGGCGAACACTGAAGCTTTCTTT. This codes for CASSVVGGANTEAFF.

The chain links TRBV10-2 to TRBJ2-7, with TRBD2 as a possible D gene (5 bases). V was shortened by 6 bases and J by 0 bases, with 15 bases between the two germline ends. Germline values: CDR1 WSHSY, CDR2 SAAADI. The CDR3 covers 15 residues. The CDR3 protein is CASRTSRGSSYEQYF. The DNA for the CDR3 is TGCGCCAGCAGGACCTCGAGAGGGAGCTCCTACGAGCAGTACTTC.

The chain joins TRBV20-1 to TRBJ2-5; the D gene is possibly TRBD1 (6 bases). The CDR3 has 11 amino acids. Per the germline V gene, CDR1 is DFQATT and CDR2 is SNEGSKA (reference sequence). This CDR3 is CSRQAGETQYF. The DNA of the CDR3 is TGCAGCAGACAGGCGGGAGAGACCCAGTACTTC.

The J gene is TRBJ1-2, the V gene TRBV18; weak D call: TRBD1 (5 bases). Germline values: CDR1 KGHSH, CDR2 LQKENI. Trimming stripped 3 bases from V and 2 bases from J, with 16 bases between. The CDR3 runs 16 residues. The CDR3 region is CASSPPLQGPNYGYTF. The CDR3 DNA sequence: TGTGCCAGCTCACCGCCTCTTCAGGGCCCGAACTATGGCTACACCTTC.

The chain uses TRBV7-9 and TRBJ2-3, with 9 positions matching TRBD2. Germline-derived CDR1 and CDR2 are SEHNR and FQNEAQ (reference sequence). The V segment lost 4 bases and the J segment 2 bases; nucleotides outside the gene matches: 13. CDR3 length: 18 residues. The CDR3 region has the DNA TGTGCCAGCAGCTCCCCGATAGTGACTAGCGGACTCACAGATACGCAGTATTTT. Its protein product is CASSSPIVTSGLTDTQYF.

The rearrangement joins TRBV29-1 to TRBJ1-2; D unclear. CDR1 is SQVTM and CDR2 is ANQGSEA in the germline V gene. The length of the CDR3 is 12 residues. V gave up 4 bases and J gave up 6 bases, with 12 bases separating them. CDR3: CSVALGPNGYTF. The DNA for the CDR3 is TGCAGCGTTGCTCTGGGCCCGAATGGCTACACCTTC.

The CDR3, as DNA: TGTGCCAGCAGTGCGGACAGGGTCGGCGGCTACACCTTC. It encodes CASSADRVGGYTF. V usage is TRBV6-1 and J usage is TRBJ1-2; 8 bases agree with TRBD1. With V trimmed by 4 bases and J by 8 bases, 6 bases remained unmatched. The CDR3 spans 13 residues. Germline CDR1 MNHNS, CDR2 SASEGT.

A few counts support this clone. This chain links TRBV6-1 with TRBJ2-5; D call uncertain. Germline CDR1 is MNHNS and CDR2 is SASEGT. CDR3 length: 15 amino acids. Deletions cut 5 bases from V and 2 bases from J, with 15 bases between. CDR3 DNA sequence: TGTGCCAGCAGTCCACTTGGGCTGGCGCAAGAGACCCAGTACTTC. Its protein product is CASSPLGLAQETQYF.

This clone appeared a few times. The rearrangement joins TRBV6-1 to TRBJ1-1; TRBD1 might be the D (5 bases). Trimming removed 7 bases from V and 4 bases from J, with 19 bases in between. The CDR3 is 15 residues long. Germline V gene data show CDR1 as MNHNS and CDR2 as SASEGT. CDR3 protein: CASMRGEGWITEAFF. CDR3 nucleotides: TGTGCCAGCATGCGGGGGGAAGGTTGGATCACTGAAGCTTTCTTT.

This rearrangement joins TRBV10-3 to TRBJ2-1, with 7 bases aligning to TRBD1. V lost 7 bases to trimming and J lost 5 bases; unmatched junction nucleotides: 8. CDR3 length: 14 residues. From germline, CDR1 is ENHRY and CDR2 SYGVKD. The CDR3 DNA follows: TGTGCCATCACCCAGGACAGGAGAAACAATGAGCAGTTCTTC. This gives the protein CAITQDRRNNEQFF.

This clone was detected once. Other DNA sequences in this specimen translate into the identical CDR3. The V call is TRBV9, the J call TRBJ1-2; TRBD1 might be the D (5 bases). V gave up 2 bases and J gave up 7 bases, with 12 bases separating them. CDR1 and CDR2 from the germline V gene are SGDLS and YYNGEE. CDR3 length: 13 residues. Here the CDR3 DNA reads TGTGCCAGCAGCGTTGGGGCAGGCGGTGGCTACACCTTC. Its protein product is CASSVGAGGGYTF.

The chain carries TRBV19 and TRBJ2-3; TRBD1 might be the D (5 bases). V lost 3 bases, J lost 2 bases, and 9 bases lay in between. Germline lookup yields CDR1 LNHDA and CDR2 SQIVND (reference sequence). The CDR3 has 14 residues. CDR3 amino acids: CASSIQDTTDTQYF. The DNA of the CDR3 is TGTGCCAGTAGTATTCAGGACACCACAGATACGCAGTATTTT. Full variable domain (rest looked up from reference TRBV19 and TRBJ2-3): DGGITQSPKYLFRKEGQNVTLSCEQNLNHDAMYWYRQDPGQGLRLIYYSQIVNDFQKGDIAEGYSVSREKKESFPLTVTSAQKNPTAFYLCASSIQDTTDTQYFGPGTRLTVL.